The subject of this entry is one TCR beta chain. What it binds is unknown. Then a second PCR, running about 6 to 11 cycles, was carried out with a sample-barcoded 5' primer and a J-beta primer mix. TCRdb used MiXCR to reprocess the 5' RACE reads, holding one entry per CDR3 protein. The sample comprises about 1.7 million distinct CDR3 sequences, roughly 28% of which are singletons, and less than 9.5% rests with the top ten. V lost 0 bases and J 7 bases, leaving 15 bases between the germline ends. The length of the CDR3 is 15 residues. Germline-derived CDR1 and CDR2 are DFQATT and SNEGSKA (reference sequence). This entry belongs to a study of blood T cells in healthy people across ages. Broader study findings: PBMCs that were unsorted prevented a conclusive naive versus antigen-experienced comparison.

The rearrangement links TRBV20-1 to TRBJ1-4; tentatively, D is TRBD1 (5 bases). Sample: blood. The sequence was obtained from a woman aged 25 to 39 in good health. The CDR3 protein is CSARDIRRGGEKLFF. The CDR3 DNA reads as TGCAGTGCTAGAGATATTCGAAGGGGAGGTGAAAAACTGTTTTTT.